These 19 T cell receptor beta chains share one sample of origin, sequenced in a study of blood T cells in healthy people across ages (dated by TCRdb to between 2014 and 2017). Receptors were amplified or captured by 5' RACE. The second PCR ran for roughly 6 to 11 cycles and used a J-beta primer mix along with a sample-barcoded 5' primer. TCRdb reanalyzed the raw reads on its own, using fastp at Q25 for trimming and MiXCR for clone calling, and kept in-frame beta chains. CDR3 protein duplicates are merged, each entry listing the most common genes and DNA. This sample holds approximately 2,000,000 distinct CDR3 sequences; around 40% were observed only once. Of the sample, about 21% is held by the ten largest clones. Sequencing used blood. All receptors derive from a human donor in good health.

The J gene is TRBJ2-6, the V gene TRBV5-1; 9 positions match TRBD2. CDR3 length: 17 residues. Germline CDR1 reads SGHRS; CDR2 reads YFSETQ. The junction had 2 bases not matched to a gene; V was cut back by 0 bases and J by 1 base. Here the CDR3 reads CASSLVAGVSGANVLTF. In DNA form, the CDR3 reads TGCGCCAGCAGCTTGGTAGCGGGGGTATCTGGGGCCAACGTCCTGACTTTC.

This clonotype was counted a single time. The J gene is TRBJ2-5, the V gene TRBV29-1; D remains ambiguous. Trimming took 6 bases from V and 1 from J, leaving 18 bases between them. The CDR3 runs 15 residues. Germline loops: CDR1 SQVTM, CDR2 ANQGSEA. The CDR3 sequence is CSVIPASRTQETQYF. As DNA, the CDR3 is TGCAGCGTCATCCCGGCATCTAGGACCCAAGAGACCCAGTACTTC.

This clonotype has only a few counts. The chain joins TRBV6-1 to TRBJ2-1, with D tentatively TRBD1 or TRBD2 (5 bases each). The germline V gene has CDR1 MNHNS and CDR2 SASEGT. The V and J ends lost 2 bases and 7 bases respectively, with 15 bases between them. The CDR3 loop spans 15 amino acids. The CDR3 nucleotides read TGTGCCAGCAGTGAAAGAGGGGCCGGTCGGAATGAGCAGTTCTTC. This codes for CASSERGAGRNEQFF.

The chain couples TRBV12-3 or TRBV12-4 to TRBJ1-6, with 8 bases lining up with TRBD1. The length of the CDR3 is 14 residues. The ends lost 5 bases at V and 9 bases at J; junction bases unmatched: 6. The CDR3 DNA follows: TGTGCCAGCAGTGAGACAGGGGTAGGTTCACCCCTCCACTTT. It yields the protein CASSETGVGSPLHF.

The chain joins TRBV29-1 to TRBJ1-4, with 8 bases aligning to TRBD1. The CDR3 is made up of 15 amino acids. Per the germline V gene, CDR1 is SQVTM and CDR2 is ANQGSEA. V was pared by 5 bases and J by 6 bases, with 11 bases of the junction left unmatched. The CDR3 nucleotides are TGCAGCGTTAAAGGGACAGGAGGGGAATATGAAAAACTGTTTTTT. It specifies CSVKGTGGEYEKLFF.

The chain couples TRBV7-9 to TRBJ2-3, with D tentatively TRBD1 or TRBD2 (5 bases each). V lost 8 bases to trimming and J lost 2 bases, with 14 bases between them. There are 14 residues in the CDR3. CDR1 and CDR2 from the germline V gene are SEHNR and FQNEAQ (reference sequence). The CDR3 protein is CASEGTHITDTQYF. In DNA form, the CDR3 reads TGTGCCAGCGAGGGGACCCATATCACAGATACGCAGTATTTT.

This clonotype has a single count. This could be a read error, since a much larger clone is one nucleotide away. The V gene is TRBV2, the J gene TRBJ2-3; D not resolved. The germline gives CDR1 SNHLY, CDR2 FYNNEI. The V end lost 2 bases, the J end lost 4 bases, and 13 bases lay between the germline ends. The CDR3 is made up of 15 amino acids. Written as DNA, the CDR3 is TGTGCCAGCAGTGAACTAGGAAGCCCATCAGATACGCAGTATTTT. Translating gives CASSELGSPSDTQYF.

The gene calls are TRBV12-3 or TRBV12-4 and TRBJ2-1; D not certain. The CDR3 runs to 15 residues. V lost 5 bases, J lost 4 bases, and 15 bases lay in between. CDR3 coding DNA: TGTGCCAGCAGTCCGGGCCCAAACCCTTACAATGAGCAGTTCTTC. It encodes CASSPGPNPYNEQFF.

The V gene is TRBV4-3, the J gene TRBJ2-7, with a tentative D call TRBD1 (6 bases). V was shortened by 0 bases and J by 9 bases, with 18 bases between the two germline ends. The CDR3 sequence is 15 residues long. Germline CDR1 reads LGHNA; CDR2 reads YSLEER. This CDR3 reads CASSQDLGQTRGQYF. CDR3 bases: TGCGCCAGCAGCCAAGATCTTGGACAGACACGGGGGCAGTACTTC.

The sample holds a few counts of this clonotype. V usage is TRBV4-1 and J usage is TRBJ1-5; 8 bases match TRBD1. This CDR3 has 16 residues. Looked up from germline, CDR1 is MGHRA and CDR2 is YSYEKL. V trimming: 2 bases; J trimming: 3 bases; junction bases outside the gene matches: 6. The CDR3 region is CASSQTGTGVNQPQHF. The CDR3 bases are TGCGCCAGCAGCCAAACAGGGACAGGTGTCAATCAGCCCCAGCATTTT.

This chain links TRBV20-1 with TRBJ2-3, with D perhaps matching TRBD2 (6 bases). V lost 0 bases, J lost 5 bases, and 15 bases lay in between. The CDR3 spans 15 residues. CDR1 is DFQATT and CDR2 is SNEGSKA in the germline V gene (reference sequence). CDR3 nucleotides: TGCAGTGCTAGAGATCGGGTAGGGCGGGGAGATACGCAGTATTTT. It translates to CSARDRVGRGDTQYF.

The chain carries TRBV14 and TRBJ2-4; D not resolved. The CDR3 covers 11 residues. Trimming cost V 2 bases and J 13 bases, with 9 bases left between them. Germline V gives CDR1 SGHDN, CDR2 FVKESK. The CDR3 region has the DNA TGTGCCAGCAGCCAATTCTTCGGGCAGTACTTC. Translated: CASSQFFGQYF.

Only a few counts were recorded for this clonotype. The rearrangement uses TRBV5-1 and TRBJ2-7; no definite D call. The V end was cut by 0 bases, the J end by 2 bases, with 9 bases between. The germline CDR1 and CDR2 sequences are SGHRS and YFSETQ. This CDR3 comprises 14 residues. The CDR3 nucleotides read TGCGCCAGCAGCTTGGGTCCATCTACCTACGAGCAGTACTTC. Its protein is CASSLGPSTYEQYF.

This clonotype came up once. The J gene is TRBJ1-2, the V gene TRBV10-2; 9 bases map to TRBD1. Germline CDR1 reads WSHSY; CDR2 reads SAAADI. This CDR3 has 12 residues. Trimming cost V 10 bases and J 6 bases; bases outside gene matches: 6. The CDR3 DNA reads as TGCGCCATAGGGACAGGGTCGGATGGCTACACCTTC. Translation: CAIGTGSDGYTF.

The chain combines TRBV7-8 with TRBJ1-2; D is undetermined. The V gene lost 8 bases and the J gene lost 0 bases, with 16 bases spanning the gap. Germline CDR1 SGHVS, CDR2 FQNEAQ. CDR3 length equals 15 residues. The CDR3 loop is CASSRAAPPNYGYTF. The CDR3 DNA reads TGTGCCAGCTCCCGGGCGGCACCTCCTAACTATGGCTACACCTTC.

The V and J genes are TRBV5-1 and TRBJ1-5, with 8 bases matching TRBD1. There are 15 residues in the CDR3. V shed 0 bases, J shed 4 bases, and the junction held 3 bases outside the gene matches. Germline V gene lookup returns CDR1 SGHRS and CDR2 YFSETQ. This CDR3 reads CASSLVTGENQPQHF. The CDR3 nucleotides are TGCGCCAGCAGCTTGGTGACAGGGGAAAATCAGCCCCAGCATTTT. Combining the CDR3 with reference TRBV5-1 and TRBJ1-5 gives the whole variable domain KAGVTQTPRYLIKTRGQQVTLSCSPISGHRSVSWYQQTPGQGLQFLFEYFSETQRNKGNFPGRFSGRQFSNSRSEMNVSTLELGDSALYLCASSLVTGENQPQHFGDGTRLSIL.

The V and J genes are TRBV7-2 and TRBJ1-2; no clear D gene. There are 13 residues in the CDR3. Germline V lookup: CDR1 SGHTA, CDR2 FQGNSA. Trimming stripped 5 bases from V and 4 bases from J, with 11 bases between. The CDR3 DNA sequence: TGTGCCAGCAGCCCAGAGATCATCTATGGCTACACCTTC. This gives the protein CASSPEIIYGYTF.

V and J are TRBV3-1 and TRBJ2-7; maybe TRBD2 (6 bases). This CDR3 contains 16 residues. From germline, CDR1 is LGHDT and CDR2 YNNKEL (reference sequence). V lost 4 bases to trimming and J lost 3 bases, with 19 bases between them. The CDR3 coding sequence is TGTGCCAGCAGCCGGCGGGACGCCCGTGCGGGCTACGAGCAGTACTTC. It yields the protein CASSRRDARAGYEQYF.

This chain uses TRBV29-1 with TRBJ1-2, with 7 bases lining up with TRBD1. The CDR3 is made up of 12 amino acids. From germline, CDR1 is SQVTM and CDR2 ANQGSEA. The CDR3: CAGGGDRYGYTF. CDR3 sequence (DNA): TGCGCCGGCGGAGGGGACAGATATGGCTACACCTTC.